This record looks at one TCR beta chain sequence and its context. Its antigen is unknown. The germline CDR1 and CDR2 sequences are MNHEY and SMNVEV (reference sequence). CDR3 length equals 16 residues. V lost 6 bases, J lost 0 bases, and 15 bases lay in between. This record belongs to a study of T cells after yellow fever vaccination. The study's findings and limits: Post-booster repertoires contained most primary-vaccination clones again (about 95% CD4, around 88% CD8). The secondary response showed a weaker magnitude and a faster peak, day 5 versus 15.

TCRdb re-called the 5' RACE reads through MiXCR, storing one row per CDR3 protein. The sample carries 300,000 to 400,000 distinct CDR3 sequences, around 13% recorded once. This rearrangement joins TRBV27 to TRBJ1-5; D remains ambiguous. The material sequenced was CD4+ T cells sorted from PBMCs, taken 15 days after the yellow fever booster vaccination. The clonotype comes from a man aged 18 to 30 who received the YFV17D yellow fever vaccine. CDR3 nucleotide sequence: TGTGCCAGCAGGCAATCGTGGAGCCTTAGCAATCAGCCCCAGCATTTT. Protein: CASRQSWSLSNQPQHF.